The clone carrying this TCR beta chain was picked up many times. Its antigen is still unknown. Over 18 months, lack of ophthalmopathy progression marked Graves' hyperthyroidism as stable. The study based diagnoses on clinical symptoms, serum thyroxine and TRAb, thyroid ultrasound and orbital computed tomography. This sample was included in a study of T cells in Graves' hyperthyroidism and ophthalmopathy. Study-level results: Most thyroid clonotypes with frequency above 0.001 were detected in blood.

From RNA transcripts, TCR beta CDR3 regions were amplified. HTBI primers drove first-round RT-PCR of the TCR CDR3. In TCRdb, the multiplex PCR reads were re-called with MiXCR into one record per CDR3 protein. This sample yields around 280,000 distinct CDR3 sequences, of which around 15% are seen a single time; roughly 8.2% belongs to the top ten. The CDR3 length is 12 residues. V was pared by 10 bases and J by 4 bases, with 11 bases between. The V gene's germline CDR1 is MNHEY and CDR2 SVGEGT. The origin of this receptor is a woman aged 40 to 50 with Graves' hyperthyroidism. The sample was blood. The J gene is TRBJ2-1, the V gene TRBV6-2 or TRBV6-3, with D maybe TRBD1 (6 bases). The CDR3 here is CATKQGYNEQFF. Here the CDR3 DNA reads TGTGCCACCAAACAGGGTTACAATGAGCAGTTCTTC.